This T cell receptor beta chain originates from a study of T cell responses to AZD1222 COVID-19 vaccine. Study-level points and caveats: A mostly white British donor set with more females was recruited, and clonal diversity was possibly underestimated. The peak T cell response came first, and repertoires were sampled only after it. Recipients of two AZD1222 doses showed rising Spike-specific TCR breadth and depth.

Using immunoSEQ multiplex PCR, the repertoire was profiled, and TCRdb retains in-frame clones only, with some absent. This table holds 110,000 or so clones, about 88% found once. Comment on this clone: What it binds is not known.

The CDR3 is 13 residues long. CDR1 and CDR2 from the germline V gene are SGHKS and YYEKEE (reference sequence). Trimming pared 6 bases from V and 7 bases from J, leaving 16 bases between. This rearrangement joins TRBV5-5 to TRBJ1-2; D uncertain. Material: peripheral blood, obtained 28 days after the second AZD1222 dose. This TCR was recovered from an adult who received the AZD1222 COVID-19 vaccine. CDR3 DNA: TGTGCCAGCACCTTTGCCCTCACCGGTGGCTACACCTTC. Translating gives CASTFALTGGYTF.